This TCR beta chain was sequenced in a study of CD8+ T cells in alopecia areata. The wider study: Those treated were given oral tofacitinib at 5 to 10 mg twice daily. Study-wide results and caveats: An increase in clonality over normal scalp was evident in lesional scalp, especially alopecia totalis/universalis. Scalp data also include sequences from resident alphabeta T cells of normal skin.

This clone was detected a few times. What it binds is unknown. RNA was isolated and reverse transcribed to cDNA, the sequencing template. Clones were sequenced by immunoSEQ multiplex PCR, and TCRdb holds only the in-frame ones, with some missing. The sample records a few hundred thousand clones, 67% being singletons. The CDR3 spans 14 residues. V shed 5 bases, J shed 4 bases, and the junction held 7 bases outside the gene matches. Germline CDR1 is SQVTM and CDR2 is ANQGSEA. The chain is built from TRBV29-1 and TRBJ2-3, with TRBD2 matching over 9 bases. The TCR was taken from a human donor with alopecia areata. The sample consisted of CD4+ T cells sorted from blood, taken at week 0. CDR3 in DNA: TGCAGCGTTTTAGCGGGGGCCCTCCCAGATACGCAGTATTTT. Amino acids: CSVLAGALPDTQYF.